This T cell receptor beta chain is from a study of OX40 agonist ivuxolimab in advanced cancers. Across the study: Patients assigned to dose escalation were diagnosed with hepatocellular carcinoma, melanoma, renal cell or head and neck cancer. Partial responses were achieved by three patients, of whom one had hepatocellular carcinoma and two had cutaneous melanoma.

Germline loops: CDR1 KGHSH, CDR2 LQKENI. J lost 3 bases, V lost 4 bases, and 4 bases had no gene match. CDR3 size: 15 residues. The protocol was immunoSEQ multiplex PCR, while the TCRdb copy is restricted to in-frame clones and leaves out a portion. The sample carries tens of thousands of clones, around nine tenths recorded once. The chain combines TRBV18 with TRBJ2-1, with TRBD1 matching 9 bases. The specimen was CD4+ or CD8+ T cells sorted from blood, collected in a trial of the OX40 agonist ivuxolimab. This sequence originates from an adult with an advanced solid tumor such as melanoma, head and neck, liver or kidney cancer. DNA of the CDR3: TGTGCCAGCTCACGGGACAGGGCTTACTACAATGAGCAGTTCTTC. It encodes CASSRDRAYYNEQFF. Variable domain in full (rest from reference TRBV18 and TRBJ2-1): NAGVMQNPRHLVRRRGQEARLRCSPMKGHSHVYWYRQLPEEGLKFMVYLQKENIIDESGMPKERFSAEFPKEGPSILRIQQVVRGDSAAYFCASSRDRAYYNEQFFGPGTRLTVL.